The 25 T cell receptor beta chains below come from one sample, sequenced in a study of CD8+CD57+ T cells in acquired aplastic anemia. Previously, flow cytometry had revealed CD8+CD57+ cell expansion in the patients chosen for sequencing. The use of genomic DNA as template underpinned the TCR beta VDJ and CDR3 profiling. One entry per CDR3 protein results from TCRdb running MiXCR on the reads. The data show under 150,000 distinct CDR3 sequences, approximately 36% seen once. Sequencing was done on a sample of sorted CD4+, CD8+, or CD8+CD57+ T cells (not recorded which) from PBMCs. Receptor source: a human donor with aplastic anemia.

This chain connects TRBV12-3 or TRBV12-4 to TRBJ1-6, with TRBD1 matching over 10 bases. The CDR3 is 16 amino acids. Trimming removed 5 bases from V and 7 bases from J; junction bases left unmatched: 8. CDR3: CASSDARDRGNSPLHF. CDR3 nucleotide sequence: TGTGCCAGCAGTGACGCACGGGACAGGGGAAATTCACCCCTCCACTTT.

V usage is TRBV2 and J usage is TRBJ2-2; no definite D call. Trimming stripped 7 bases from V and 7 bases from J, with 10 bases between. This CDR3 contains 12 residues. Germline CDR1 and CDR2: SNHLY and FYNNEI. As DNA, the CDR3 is TGTGCCAGCACCCGTGGGGACGGGGAGCTGTTTTTT. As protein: CASTRGDGELFF.

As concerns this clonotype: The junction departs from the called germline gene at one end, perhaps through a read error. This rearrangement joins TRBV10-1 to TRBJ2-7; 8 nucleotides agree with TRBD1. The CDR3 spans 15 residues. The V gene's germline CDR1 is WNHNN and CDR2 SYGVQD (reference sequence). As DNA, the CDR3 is TGTGCCAGCAGCCCGCTTCCGGGACAGGAATACGAGCAGTACTTC. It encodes CASSPLPGQEYEQYF.

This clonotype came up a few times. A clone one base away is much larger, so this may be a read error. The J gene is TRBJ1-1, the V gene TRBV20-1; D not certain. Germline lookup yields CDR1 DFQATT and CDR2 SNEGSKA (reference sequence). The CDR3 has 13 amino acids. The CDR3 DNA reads TGCAGTGCTAGGGGCAGCCTGAACACTGAAGCTTCCTTT. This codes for CSARGSLNTEASF.

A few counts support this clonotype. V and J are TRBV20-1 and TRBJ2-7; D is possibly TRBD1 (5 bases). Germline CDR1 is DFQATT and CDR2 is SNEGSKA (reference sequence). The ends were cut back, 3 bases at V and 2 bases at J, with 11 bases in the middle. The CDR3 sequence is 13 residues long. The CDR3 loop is CSASQTVAYEQYF. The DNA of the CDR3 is TGCAGTGCTAGCCAGACAGTAGCCTACGAGCAGTACTTC.

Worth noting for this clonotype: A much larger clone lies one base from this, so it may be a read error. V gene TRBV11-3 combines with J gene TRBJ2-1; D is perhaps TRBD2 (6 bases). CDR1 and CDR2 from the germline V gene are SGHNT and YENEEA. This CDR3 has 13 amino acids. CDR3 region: CASSFGTYNEQSF. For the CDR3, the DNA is TGTGCCAGCAGCTTCGGGACTTACAATGAGCAGTCCTTC.

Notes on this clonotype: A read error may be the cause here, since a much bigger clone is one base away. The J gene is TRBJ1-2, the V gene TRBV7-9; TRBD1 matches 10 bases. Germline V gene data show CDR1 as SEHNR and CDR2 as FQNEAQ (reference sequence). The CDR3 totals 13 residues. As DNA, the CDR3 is TGTGCCGGCAGCCGGGGACAGGGGAATGGCTACACCTTC. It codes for CAGSRGQGNGYTF.

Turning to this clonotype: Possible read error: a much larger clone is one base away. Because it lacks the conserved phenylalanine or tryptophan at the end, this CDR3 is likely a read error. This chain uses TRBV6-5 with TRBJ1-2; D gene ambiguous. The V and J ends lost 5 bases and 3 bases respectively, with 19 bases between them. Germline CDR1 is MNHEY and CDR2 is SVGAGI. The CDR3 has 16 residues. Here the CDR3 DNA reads TGTGCCAGCAGTAACAACCATGGAACCCGGGACTATGGCTACACCCTC. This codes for CASSNNHGTRDYGYTL.

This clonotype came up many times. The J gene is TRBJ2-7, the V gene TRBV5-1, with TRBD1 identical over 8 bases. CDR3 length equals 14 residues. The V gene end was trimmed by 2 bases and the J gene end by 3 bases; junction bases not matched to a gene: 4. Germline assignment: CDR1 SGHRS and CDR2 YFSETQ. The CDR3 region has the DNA TGCGCCAGCAGCTTAGGACAGGGCCGCTACGAGCAGTACTTC. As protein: CASSLGQGRYEQYF. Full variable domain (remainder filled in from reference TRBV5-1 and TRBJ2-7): KAGVTQTPRYLIKTRGQQVTLSCSPISGHRSVSWYQQTPGQGLQFLFEYFSETQRNKGNFPGRFSGRQFSNSRSEMNVSTLELGDSALYLCASSLGQGRYEQYFGPGTRLTVT.

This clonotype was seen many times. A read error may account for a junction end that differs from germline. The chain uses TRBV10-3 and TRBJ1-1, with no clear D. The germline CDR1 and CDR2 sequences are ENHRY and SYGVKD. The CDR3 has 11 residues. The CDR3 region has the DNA TGTGCCATCCGTACGAACGCTGAAGCTTTCTTT. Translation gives CAIRTNAEAFF.

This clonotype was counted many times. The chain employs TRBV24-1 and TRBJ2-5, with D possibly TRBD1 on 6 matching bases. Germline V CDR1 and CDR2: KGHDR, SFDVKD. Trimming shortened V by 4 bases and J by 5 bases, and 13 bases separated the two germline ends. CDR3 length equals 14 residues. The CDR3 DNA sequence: TGTGCCACCAGTGACCGAGGGGGTTCCGAGACCCAGTACTTC. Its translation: CATSDRGGSETQYF.

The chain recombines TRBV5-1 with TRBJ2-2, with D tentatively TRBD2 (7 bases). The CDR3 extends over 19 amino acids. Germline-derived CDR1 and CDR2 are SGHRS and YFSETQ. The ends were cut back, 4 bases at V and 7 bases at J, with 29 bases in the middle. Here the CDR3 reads CASSGLGGAGMRIIGELFF. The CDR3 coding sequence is TGCGCCAGCAGCGGACTAGGGGGGGCGGGAATGAGGATCATCGGGGAGCTGTTTTTT.

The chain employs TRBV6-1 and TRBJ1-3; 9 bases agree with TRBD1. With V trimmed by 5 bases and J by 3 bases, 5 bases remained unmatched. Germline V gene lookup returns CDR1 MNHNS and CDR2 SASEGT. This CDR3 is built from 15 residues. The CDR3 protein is CASSSTGGIGNTIYF. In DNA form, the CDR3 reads TGTGCCAGCAGTTCCACAGGGGGCATTGGAAACACCATATATTTT.

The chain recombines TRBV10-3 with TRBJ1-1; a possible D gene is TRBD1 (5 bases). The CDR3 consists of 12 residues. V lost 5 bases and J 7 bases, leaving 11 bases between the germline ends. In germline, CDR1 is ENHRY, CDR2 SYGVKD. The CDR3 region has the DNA TGTGCCATCAGTAGCGGGGGGGATGAAGCTTTCTTT. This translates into CAISSGGDEAFF.

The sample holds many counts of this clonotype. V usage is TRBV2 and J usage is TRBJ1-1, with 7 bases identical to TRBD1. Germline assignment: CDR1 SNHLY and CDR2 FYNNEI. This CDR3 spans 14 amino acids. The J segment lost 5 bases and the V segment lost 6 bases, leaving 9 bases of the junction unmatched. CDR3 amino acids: CASRGDSFGTEAFF. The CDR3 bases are TGTGCCAGCAGGGGGGACAGTTTTGGTACTGAAGCTTTCTTT.

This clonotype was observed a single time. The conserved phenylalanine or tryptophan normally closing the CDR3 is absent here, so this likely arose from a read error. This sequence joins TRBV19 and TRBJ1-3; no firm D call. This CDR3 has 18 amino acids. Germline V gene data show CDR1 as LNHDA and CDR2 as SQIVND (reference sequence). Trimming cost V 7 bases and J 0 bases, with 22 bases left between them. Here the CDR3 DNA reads TGTGCCAGTACGAAGGGATTTGGACGGCTAAACTCTGGAAACACCATATATCTT. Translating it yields CASTKGFGRLNSGNTIYL.

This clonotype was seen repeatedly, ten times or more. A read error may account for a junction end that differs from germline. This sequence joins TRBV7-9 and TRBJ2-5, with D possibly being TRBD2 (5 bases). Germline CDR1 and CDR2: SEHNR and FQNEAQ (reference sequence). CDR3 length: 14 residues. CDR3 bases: TGTGCCAGCAGCTTGGCGGGCCACCAGGAGACCCAGTACTTC. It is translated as CASSLAGHQETQYF.

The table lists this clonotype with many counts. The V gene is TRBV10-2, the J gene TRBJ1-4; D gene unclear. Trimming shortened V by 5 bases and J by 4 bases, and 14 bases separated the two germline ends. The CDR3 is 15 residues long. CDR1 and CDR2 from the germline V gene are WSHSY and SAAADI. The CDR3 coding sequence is TGCGCCAGCAGTAAGAGGCAGGCTTTTAATGAAAAACTGTTTTTT. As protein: CASSKRQAFNEKLFF.

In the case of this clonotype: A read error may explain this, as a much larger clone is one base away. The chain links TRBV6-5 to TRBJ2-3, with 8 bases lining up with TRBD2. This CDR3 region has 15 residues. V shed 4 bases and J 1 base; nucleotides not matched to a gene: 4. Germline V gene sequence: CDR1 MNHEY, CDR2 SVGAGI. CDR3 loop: CASSFRGGGTDTQYF. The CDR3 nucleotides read TGTGCCAGCAGTTTTCGGGGGGGTGGCACAGATACGCAGTATTTT.

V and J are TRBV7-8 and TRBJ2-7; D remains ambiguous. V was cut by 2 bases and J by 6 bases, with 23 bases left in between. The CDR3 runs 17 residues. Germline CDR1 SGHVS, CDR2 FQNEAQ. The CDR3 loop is CASSLIVTDPSIGEQYF. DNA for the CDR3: TGTGCCAGCAGCTTAATCGTTACAGACCCCTCTATCGGCGAGCAGTACTTC.

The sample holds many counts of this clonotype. In DNA form, the CDR3 reads TGTGCCAGCATCACGGCCTCTGGGGCCAACGTCCTGACTTTC. The encoded protein is CASITASGANVLTF. This rearrangement joins TRBV6-1 to TRBJ2-6; D gene unclear. Trimming shortened V by 7 bases and J by 0 bases, and 7 bases separated the two germline ends. The CDR3 has 14 amino acids. The V gene's germline CDR1 is MNHNS and CDR2 SASEGT.

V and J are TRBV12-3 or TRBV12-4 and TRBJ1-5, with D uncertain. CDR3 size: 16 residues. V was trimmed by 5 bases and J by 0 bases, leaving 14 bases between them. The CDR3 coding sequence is TGTGCCAGCAGTACCCGAGCCGGGGTTAGCAATCAGCCCCAGCATTTT. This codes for CASSTRAGVSNQPQHF.

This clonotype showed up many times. The CDR3: CASSLTWPRRVGNYGYTF. CDR3 coding DNA: TGTGCCAGCAGCTTAACGTGGCCAAGGAGGGTAGGGAACTATGGCTACACCTTC. The chain recombines TRBV7-3 with TRBJ1-2; D gene ambiguous. This CDR3 is 18 amino acids long. The germline CDR1 and CDR2 sequences are SGHTA and FQGTGA. Trimming left V 0 bases short and J 2 bases short, with 19 bases between.

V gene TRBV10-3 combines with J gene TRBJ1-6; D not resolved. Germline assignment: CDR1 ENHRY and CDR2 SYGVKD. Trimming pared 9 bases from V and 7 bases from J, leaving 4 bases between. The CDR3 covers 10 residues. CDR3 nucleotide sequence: TGTGCCATTGGGAATTCACCCCTCCACTTT. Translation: CAIGNSPLHF.

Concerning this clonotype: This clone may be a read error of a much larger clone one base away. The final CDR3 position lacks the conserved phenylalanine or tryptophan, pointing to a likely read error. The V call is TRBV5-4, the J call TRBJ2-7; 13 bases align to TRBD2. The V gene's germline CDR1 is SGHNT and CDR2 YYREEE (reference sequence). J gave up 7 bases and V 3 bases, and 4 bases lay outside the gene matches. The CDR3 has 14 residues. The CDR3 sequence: CASSSSLAGGEQYS. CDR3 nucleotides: TGTGCCAGCAGCTCCTCACTAGCGGGGGGGGAGCAGTACTCC.